The 10 T cell receptor beta chains listed next were all sequenced from one sample in a study of blood T cell repertoires in COVID-19. Produced via immunoSEQ multiplex PCR; TCRdb's table is partial and in-frame only. The data hold about 270,000 clones, with roughly nine tenths observed a single time. The sample was PBMCs or T cells enriched from blood (not recorded which). The receptor source for this set is a woman between 18 and 29 years old who had recovered from COVID-19.

The chain employs TRBV2 and TRBJ1-2; the D gene is possibly TRBD1 (6 bases). The CDR3 sequence is 15 residues long. Trimming took 8 bases from V and 6 from J, leaving 22 bases between them. Germline V gene sequence: CDR1 SNHLY, CDR2 FYNNEI. In DNA form, the CDR3 reads TGTGCCAGCTTAGCCCAGCCAGGGGCCGGGGATGGCTACACCTTC. Protein sequence: CASLAQPGAGDGYTF.

The chain carries TRBV5-1 and TRBJ1-2; 10 bases map to TRBD1. Per germline, CDR1 SGHRS and CDR2 YFSETQ. J lost 3 bases, V lost 3 bases, and 5 bases had no gene match. This CDR3 comprises 15 residues. CDR3 nucleotides: TGCGCCAGCAGCTCCCGACAGGGGGCAGACTATGGCTACACCTTC. Residues: CASSSRQGADYGYTF.

This chain joins TRBV5-1 and TRBJ1-1; possibly TRBD1 for D (5 bases). The CDR3 length is 13 residues. Germline CDR1 reads SGHRS; CDR2 reads YFSETQ. The V and J ends lost 9 bases and 4 bases respectively, with 16 bases between them. The CDR3 coding sequence is TGCGCCACCGGCCCCGCCGGGGGCACTGAAGCTTTCTTT. This translates into CATGPAGGTEAFF.

This chain links TRBV6-4 with TRBJ2-3; TRBD2 aligns across 12 bases. Trimming at V came to 3 bases and at J to 0 bases, leaving 7 bases not matched to a gene. Germline assignment: CDR1 MRHNA and CDR2 SNTAGT. The CDR3 contains 18 residues. As DNA, the CDR3 is TGTGCCAGCAGTGAGGACCTACTAGCGGGGGGTAGCACAGATACGCAGTATTTT. Encoded protein: CASSEDLLAGGSTDTQYF.

This chain connects TRBV6-5 to TRBJ1-5; 9 nucleotides match TRBD1. Per germline, CDR1 MNHEY and CDR2 SVGAGI. The CDR3 runs 15 residues. Trimming cost V 8 bases and J 4 bases; bases outside gene matches: 9. The CDR3 region is CASAFTGGQNQPQHF. CDR3 sequence (DNA): TGTGCCAGCGCATTCACAGGGGGCCAGAATCAGCCCCAGCATTTT.

This chain links TRBV5-1 with TRBJ2-2; 9 bases map to TRBD1. Per germline, CDR1 SGHRS and CDR2 YFSETQ. V was pared by 3 bases and J by 0 bases, with 3 bases of the junction left unmatched. CDR3 length equals 16 residues. The CDR3 DNA sequence: TGCGCCAGCAGCTCCGGGACAGGGACGAACACCGGGGAGCTGTTTTTT. This translates into CASSSGTGTNTGELFF.

J is TRBJ1-5 and V is TRBV28, with a tentative D call TRBD1 (5 bases). V shed 11 bases and J shed 5 bases, with 16 bases lying between them. CDR1 MDHEN and CDR2 SYDVKM come from the germline V gene. The CDR3 sequence is 13 residues long. The CDR3 sequence: CASHPRGYQPQHF. Written as DNA, the CDR3 is TGTGCCTCGCACCCCCGGGGGTATCAGCCCCAGCATTTT. Using reference TRBV28 and TRBJ1-5 for the parts outside the CDR3, the full variable domain is DVKVTQSSRYLVKRTGEKVFLECVQDMDHENMFWYRQDPGLGLRLIYFSYDVKMKEKGDIPEGYSVSREKKERFSLILESASTNQTSMYLCASHPRGYQPQHFGDGTRLSIL.

The CDR3, as DNA: TGTGCCAGCAGCTTTAGCGGGGGGGAACAAGAGACCCAGTACTTC. The encoded protein is CASSFSGGEQETQYF. The chain links TRBV7-9 to TRBJ2-5; TRBD2 matches at 11 bases. Germline V lookup: CDR1 SEHNR, CDR2 FQNEAQ (reference sequence). J was trimmed by 2 bases and V by 3 bases; bases with no gene match: 2. This CDR3 has 15 amino acids. Full variable domain (rest looked up from reference TRBV7-9 and TRBJ2-5): DTGVSQNPRHKITKRGQNVTFRCDPISEHNRLYWYRQTLGQGPEFLTYFQNEAQLEKSRLLSDRFSAERPKGSFSTLEIQRTEQGDSAMYLCASSFSGGEQETQYFGPGTRLLVL.

Turning to this clone: At one end, the junction sequence differs from germline, possibly due to a read error. The chain joins TRBV7-7 to TRBJ2-1; 7 nucleotides line up with TRBD1. Germline V lookup: CDR1 SSHAT, CDR2 FNYEAQ (reference sequence). The CDR3 spans 16 residues. This chain's CDR3 is CASSRDSFLSYNEQFF. The CDR3 region has the DNA TGTGCTAGCAGCCGGGACAGTTTTCTATCCTACAATGAGCAGTTCTTC.

The chain uses TRBV4-1 and TRBJ1-5, with 11 bases matching TRBD1. CDR1 and CDR2 (germline): MGHRA, YSYEKL. CDR3 size: 15 residues. V shed 1 base and J 4 bases; nucleotides not matched to a gene: 0. CDR3 sequence reads: CASSQGDRGNQPQHF. The CDR3 DNA is TGCGCCAGCAGCCAAGGGGACAGGGGGAATCAGCCCCAGCATTTT.